This TCR beta chain was profiled in a study of blood T cell repertoires in COVID-19. For the study at large: The samples span acute and convalescent COVID-19 from the United States, Italy and Spain. T cells, B-cell-depleted T cells, or PBMCs supplied cDNA or gDNA.

Source study methods: Amplification with reference gene primers provided the estimates of nucleated cell counts. Produced via immunoSEQ multiplex PCR; TCRdb's table is partial and in-frame only. D and trimming were read from the DNA, whereas the V and J calls and clone size are those reported in that table. The data show some 290,000 clones, with about 85% seen just once and roughly 2.2% held by the top ten. Germline loops: CDR1 GTSNPN, CDR2 SVGIG (reference sequence). CDR3 length: 14 amino acids. Trimming cost V 5 bases and J 6 bases; bases outside gene matches: 7. The rearrangement uses TRBV30 and TRBJ2-2, with 9 bases matching TRBD1. The specimen sequenced was peripheral blood. This TCR derives from a woman in her forties or fifties who had recovered from COVID-19. In DNA form, the CDR3 reads TGTGCCTGGGACAGGGGGTTAGTGGCCGGGGAGCTGTTTTTT. Residues: CAWDRGLVAGELFF.